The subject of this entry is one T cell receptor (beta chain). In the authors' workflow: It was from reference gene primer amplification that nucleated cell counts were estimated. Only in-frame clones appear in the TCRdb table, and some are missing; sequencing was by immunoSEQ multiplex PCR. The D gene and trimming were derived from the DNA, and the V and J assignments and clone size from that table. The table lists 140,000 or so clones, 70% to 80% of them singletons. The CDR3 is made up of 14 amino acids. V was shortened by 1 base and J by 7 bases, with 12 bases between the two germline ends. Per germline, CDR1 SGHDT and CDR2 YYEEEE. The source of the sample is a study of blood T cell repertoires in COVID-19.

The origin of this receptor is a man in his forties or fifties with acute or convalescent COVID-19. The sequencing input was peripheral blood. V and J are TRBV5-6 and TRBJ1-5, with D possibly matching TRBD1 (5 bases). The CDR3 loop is CASSLMQGGQPQHF. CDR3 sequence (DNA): TGTGCCAGCAGCTTGATGCAGGGAGGGCAGCCCCAGCATTTT.